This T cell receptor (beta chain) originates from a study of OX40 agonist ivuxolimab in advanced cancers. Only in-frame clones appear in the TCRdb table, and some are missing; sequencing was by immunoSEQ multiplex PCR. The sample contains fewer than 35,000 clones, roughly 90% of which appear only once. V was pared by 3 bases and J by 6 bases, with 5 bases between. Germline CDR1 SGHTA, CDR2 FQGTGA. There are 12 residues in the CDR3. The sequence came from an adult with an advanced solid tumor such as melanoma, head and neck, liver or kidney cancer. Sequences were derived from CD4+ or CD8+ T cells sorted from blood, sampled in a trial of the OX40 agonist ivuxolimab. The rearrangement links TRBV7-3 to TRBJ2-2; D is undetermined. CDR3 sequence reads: CASSLSPGELFF. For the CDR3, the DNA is TGTGCCAGCAGCTTGTCCCCCGGGGAGCTGTTTTTT.